This T cell receptor (beta chain) was identified in a study of monozygotic twins with inflammatory bowel disease. Study-wide results and caveats: No one strong IBD-associated signal or clonotype was supported. Patient repertoires may have gained variability from differing immunosuppressive treatments.

The germline V gene has CDR1 ENHRY and CDR2 SYGVKD. This CDR3 region has 17 residues. TCRdb re-called the 5' RACE reads and gives one entry per CDR3 protein, without DNA. Recorded here are 150,000 to 200,000 distinct CDR3 sequences; the top ten clones represent 2.5% to 3%. As for this clonotype: Its specificity is unknown.

This sequence originates from a human donor with ulcerative colitis or Crohn's disease, or a healthy co-twin of an affected twin (not recorded which). The chain carries TRBV10-3 and TRBJ2-1; TCRdb picks TRBD2, but there is no DNA to check that call. The sequencing sample was made of blood. The CDR3 loop reads CAFSKGTSGISYNEQFF.